One TCR beta chain is described in this entry. TCRdb's copy holds only in-frame clones and misses some; the assay was immunoSEQ multiplex PCR. The table records about 40,000 clones, roughly 93% of them present only once. The data were taken from a study of T cell changes during pregnancy in multiple sclerosis. CDR1 is LNHDA and CDR2 is SQIVND in the germline V gene (reference sequence). The V segment lost 7 bases and the J segment 4 bases; nucleotides outside the gene matches: 3. This CDR3 spans 13 amino acids. This TCR was recovered from a female donor with multiple sclerosis, enrolled in a pregnancy study. Sequences were derived from CD4+ T cells from peripheral blood mononuclear cells, sampled after pregnancy. The chain links TRBV19 to TRBJ2-2, with TRBD2 identical over 7 bases. The CDR3 loop reads CASNGRSTGELFF. The CDR3 nucleotides are TGTGCCAGTAACGGGAGGAGCACCGGGGAGCTGTTTTTT.